A selection of T cell receptor beta chains follows, all from one sample in a study of regulatory T cells in long-lasting Graves disease. TCRdb reanalysed the multiplex PCR reads using MiXCR and keeps one entry per CDR3 protein. Seen here are hundreds of thousands of distinct CDR3 sequences, less than 20% observed once, and the top ten hold 22%. Sequenced material: peripheral blood mononuclear cells (PBMCs), taken at new diagnosis, from a patient treated with antithyroid drugs. Receptors originate from a female donor with Graves disease. CDR3s include the opening cysteine and the closing phenylalanine or tryptophan. D genes are given only for firm matches. Not every row has a clone size; where given, it reads once, few, many or a size class.

v_gene,d_gene,abundance,j_gene,CDR3nt,CDR3aa
TRBV6-1,.,many,TRBJ2-1,TGTGCCAGCAGTCCAACGACAGTATACAATGAGCAGTTCTTC,CASSPTTVYNEQFF
TRBV6-1,TRBD2,.,TRBJ2-1,TGTGCCAGCAGGACCGGGGGGGCTAGCGGGAAGAATGAGCAGTTCTTC,CASRTGGASGKNEQFF
TRBV5-1,.,many,TRBJ2-4,TGCGCCAGCAGCTTGGGTCGGTTTCCAGCCAAAAACATTCAGTACTTC,CASSLGRFPAKNIQYF
TRBV6-2/TRBV6-3,.,.,TRBJ1-6,TGTGCCAGCAGTTACTCGCGGGGTTTGAGATCACCCCTCCACTTT,CASSYSRGLRSPLHF
TRBV29-1,.,many,TRBJ1-2,TGCAGCGTTGAAGATGTGACAGTGAACTATGGCTACACCTTC,CSVEDVTVNYGYTF
TRBV20-1,.,many,TRBJ1-3,TGCAGTGCGAAGCCAGAGGGTCTGCGGCACACCATATATTTT,CSAKPEGLRHTIYF
TRBV28,TRBD1,many,TRBJ1-1,TGTGCCAGCAGATCTGGACAGGGGGCCATGAACACTGAAGCTTTCTTT,CASRSGQGAMNTEAFF
TRBV20-1,.,.,TRBJ2-4,TGCAGTGCTAGAGCCCCCCCGGTAACCAAAAACATTCAGCACTTC,CSARAPPVTKNIQHF
TRBV2,TRBD1,.,TRBJ2-7,TGTGCCAGCACTCTGACAGGGCCCTCCTACGAGCAGTACTTC,CASTLTGPSYEQYF
TRBV9,.,.,TRBJ1-5,TGTGCCAGCAGCGTGCTAGATAGCAATCAGCCCCAGCATTTT,CASSVLDSNQPQHF
TRBV2,.,many,TRBJ1-1,TGTGCCAGCACCGCTTTTGAAGCTTTCTTT,CASTAFEAFF
TRBV29-1,TRBD1,few,TRBJ2-1,TGCAGCGTTGAGTTTAATTTGGACAGGGGCGTTTTGAATGAGCAGTTCTTC,CSVEFNLDRGVLNEQFF
TRBV6-2/TRBV6-3,TRBD1,many,TRBJ2-7,TGTGCCAGCAGTGAAGCCCTGGGGACAGGGGTGTGGGAGCAGTACTTC,CASSEALGTGVWEQYF
TRBV28,TRBD1,many,TRBJ2-5,TGTGCCAGCACCCCAGGGGGCCGAACCCAAGAGACCCAGTACTTC,CASTPGGRTQETQYF
TRBV11-2,.,few,TRBJ2-1,TGTGCCAGCAGCTTATCGGACCACCTGGGGGAGCAGTTCTTC,CASSLSDHLGEQFF
TRBV4-3,.,few,TRBJ2-5,TGCGCCAGCAGCCAAGATCTGCAGGCCTCTCAGTACTTC,CASSQDLQASQYF
TRBV28,.,few,TRBJ2-2,TGTGCCAGCAGTCTAGGCTTAGGCACCGGGGAGCTGTTTTTT,CASSLGLGTGELFF
TRBV27,.,many,TRBJ1-3,TGTGCCAGCAGTTCCCTACAGGGAGTAATCGGAAACACCATATATTTT,CASSSLQGVIGNTIYF
TRBV20-1,TRBD1,few,TRBJ2-1,TGCAGTGCTAGAGTTACAGGACAGGGGGCACTGGGGGAAGACAATGAGCAGTTCTTC,CSARVTGQGALGEDNEQFF
TRBV13,.,many,TRBJ1-3,TGTGCCAGCAGCTCGGAGGGACCCCGGAACACCATATATTTT,CASSSEGPRNTIYF
TRBV5-1,TRBD2,many,TRBJ2-1,TGCGCCAGCAGCTTGGTGTCCAGCGGGGGTCGGAATGAGCAGTTCTTC,CASSLVSSGGRNEQFF
TRBV7-8,TRBD1,many,TRBJ2-5,TGTGCCACGTCAGGGGGCGAGGAGACCCAGTACTTC,CATSGGEETQYF
TRBV27,.,many,TRBJ2-7,TGTGCCAGCAGTCCCGAAAGGGGGAGCAGTTACGAGCAGTACTTC,CASSPERGSSYEQYF
TRBV7-9,TRBD1,many,TRBJ2-2,TGTGCCAGCAGTTCTACCGGGACAGGCTTAAGCGCGAACACCGGGGAGCTGTTTTTT,CASSSTGTGLSANTGELFF
TRBV6-2/TRBV6-3,.,.,TRBJ2-5,TGTGCCAGCAGTTTCGGACGACTGCAAGAGACCCAGTACTTC,CASSFGRLQETQYF
TRBV12-3/TRBV12-4,.,.,TRBJ2-7,TGTGCCAGCAGTCGAACAGGCGGCGGTTTCTACGAGCAGTACTTC,CASSRTGGGFYEQYF
TRBV7-9,.,many,TRBJ1-1,TGTGCCAGCAGCTTAGTGGGGAGGACGAGGAACACTGAAGCTTTCTTT,CASSLVGRTRNTEAFF
TRBV28,.,.,TRBJ1-1,TGTGCCACCTTGGGGGTTCAGAACACTGAAGCTTTCTTT,CATLGVQNTEAFF
TRBV9,.,few,TRBJ1-1,TGTGCCAGCAGCGCCATTGCGGCCTGGGGAGGACTGAACACTGAAGCTTTCTTT,CASSAIAAWGGLNTEAFF